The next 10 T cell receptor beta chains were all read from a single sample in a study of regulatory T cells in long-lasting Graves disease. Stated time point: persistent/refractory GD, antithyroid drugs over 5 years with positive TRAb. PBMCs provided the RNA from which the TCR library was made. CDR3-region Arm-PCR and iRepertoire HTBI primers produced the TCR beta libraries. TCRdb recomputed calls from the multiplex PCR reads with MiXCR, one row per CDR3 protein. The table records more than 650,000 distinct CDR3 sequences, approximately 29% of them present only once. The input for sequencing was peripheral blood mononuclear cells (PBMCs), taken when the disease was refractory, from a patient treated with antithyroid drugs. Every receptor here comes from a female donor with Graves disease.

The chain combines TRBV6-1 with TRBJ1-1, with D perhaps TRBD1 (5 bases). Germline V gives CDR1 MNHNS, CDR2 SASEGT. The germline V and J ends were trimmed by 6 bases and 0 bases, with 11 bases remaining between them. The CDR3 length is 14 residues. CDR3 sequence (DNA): TGTGCCAGCAGGGGGGGGACGATGAACACTGAAGCTTTCTTT. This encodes CASRGGTMNTEAFF.

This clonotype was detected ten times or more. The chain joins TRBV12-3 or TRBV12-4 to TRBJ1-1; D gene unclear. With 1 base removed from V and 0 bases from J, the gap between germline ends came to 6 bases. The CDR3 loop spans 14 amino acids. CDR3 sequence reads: CASSLGRLNTEAFF. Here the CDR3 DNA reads TGTGCCAGCAGTTTAGGCAGATTGAACACTGAAGCTTTCTTT.

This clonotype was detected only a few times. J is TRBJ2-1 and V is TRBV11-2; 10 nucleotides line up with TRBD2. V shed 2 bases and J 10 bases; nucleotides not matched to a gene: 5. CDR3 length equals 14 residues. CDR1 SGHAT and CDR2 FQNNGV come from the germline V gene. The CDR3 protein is CASSLLAGAGEQFF. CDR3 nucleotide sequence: TGTGCCAGCAGCTTACTAGCGGGAGCGGGCGAGCAGTTCTTC.

The CDR3, as DNA: TGTGCCAGCAGTTTAGGGCAGCCCTATGAAAAACTGTTTTTT. It yields the protein CASSLGQPYEKLFF. The V call is TRBV12-3 or TRBV12-4, the J call TRBJ1-4; D is undetermined. V shed 1 base and J shed 6 bases, with 9 bases lying between them. CDR3 length: 14 amino acids.

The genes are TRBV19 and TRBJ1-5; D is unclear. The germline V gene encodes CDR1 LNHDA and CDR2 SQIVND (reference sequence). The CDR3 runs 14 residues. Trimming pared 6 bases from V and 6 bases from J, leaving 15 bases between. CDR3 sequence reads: CASSVKTGSQPQHF. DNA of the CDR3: TGTGCCAGTAGCGTAAAGACGGGGAGTCAGCCCCAGCATTTT.

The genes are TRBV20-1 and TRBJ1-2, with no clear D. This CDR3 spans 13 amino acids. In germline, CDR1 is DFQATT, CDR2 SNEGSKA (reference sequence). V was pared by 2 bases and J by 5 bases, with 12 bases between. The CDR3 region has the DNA TGCAGTGCTAGAATCGGACTTACATATGGCTACACCTTC. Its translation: CSARIGLTYGYTF.

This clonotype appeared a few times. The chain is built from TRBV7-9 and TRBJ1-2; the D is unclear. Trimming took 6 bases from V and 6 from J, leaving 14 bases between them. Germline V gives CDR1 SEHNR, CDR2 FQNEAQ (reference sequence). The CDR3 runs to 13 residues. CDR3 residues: CASRRGPSDGYTF. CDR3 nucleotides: TGTGCCAGCAGAAGAGGTCCCTCCGATGGCTACACCTTC. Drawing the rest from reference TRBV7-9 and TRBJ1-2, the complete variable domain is DTGVSQNPRHKITKRGQNVTFRCDPISEHNRLYWYRQTLGQGPEFLTYFQNEAQLEKSRLLSDRFSAERPKGSFSTLEIQRTEQGDSAMYLCASRRGPSDGYTFGSGTRLTVV.

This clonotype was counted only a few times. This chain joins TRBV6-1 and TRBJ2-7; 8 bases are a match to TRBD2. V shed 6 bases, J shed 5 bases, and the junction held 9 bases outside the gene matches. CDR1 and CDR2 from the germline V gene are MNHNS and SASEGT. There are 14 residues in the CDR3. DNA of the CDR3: TGTGCCAGCAGAGAGCCCAGCGGGAGCAACGAGCAGTACTTC. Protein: CASREPSGSNEQYF.

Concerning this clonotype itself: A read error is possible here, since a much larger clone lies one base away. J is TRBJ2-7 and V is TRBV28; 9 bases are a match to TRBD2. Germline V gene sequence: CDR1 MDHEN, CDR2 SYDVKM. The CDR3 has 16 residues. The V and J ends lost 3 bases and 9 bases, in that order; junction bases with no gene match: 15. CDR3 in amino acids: CASSFGLAPTSRRQYF. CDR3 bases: TGTGCCAGCAGTTTCGGACTAGCGCCCACCTCGAGAAGGCAGTACTTC.

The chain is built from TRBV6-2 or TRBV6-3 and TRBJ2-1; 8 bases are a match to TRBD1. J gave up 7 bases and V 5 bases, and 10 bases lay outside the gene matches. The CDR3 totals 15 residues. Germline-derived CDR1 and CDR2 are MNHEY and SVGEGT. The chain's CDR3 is CASSDTRDRRNEQFF. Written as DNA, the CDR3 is TGTGCCAGCAGTGACACCCGGGACAGGCGGAATGAGCAGTTCTTC.